Listed below are T cell receptor beta chains from one sample, sequenced in a study of blood T cell repertoires in COVID-19. The repertoire was sequenced with immunoSEQ multiplex PCR; TCRdb's copy has only in-frame clones and lacks some. The sample yields 150,000 to 200,000 clones, approximately 89% seen once. The specimen was peripheral blood. The receptors originated from a man in his 70s with acute or convalescent COVID-19. The CDR3 runs from the conserved cysteine through the conserved F or W. The order of the fields is J gene, D gene, V gene, clone size, CDR3 DNA, CDR3 protein. A D gene is named only where the DNA matches it firmly. Clone size is stated in some rows and not others, as once, few, many or a class when expanded.

J: TRBJ1-1
D: TRBD1
V: TRBV18
size: few
DNA: TGTGCCAGCTCCCCCGGGACAGGGAAGGCTGAAGCTTTCTTT
CDR3: CASSPGTGKAEAFF

J: TRBJ1-1
D: TRBD1
V: TRBV27
size: .
DNA: TGTGCCAGCAGTCGCCCCGGGACAGGGGTCCTCAGGAACACTGAAGCTTTCTTT
CDR3: CASSRPGTGVLRNTEAFF

J: TRBJ1-4
D: .
V: TRBV6-6
size: .
DNA: TGTGCCGAAATCACGGGTAGGAGTGAAAAACTGTTTTTT
CDR3: CAEITGRSEKLFF

J: TRBJ1-6
D: .
V: TRBV6-2/TRBV6-3
size: .
DNA: TGTGCCAGCAGTTCACAGGCTTATTCACCCCTCCACTTT
CDR3: CASSSQAYSPLHF

J: TRBJ2-1
D: TRBD1
V: TRBV6-5
size: once
DNA: TGTGCCAGCAGTAGGGACAGAGGTGAGCAGTTCTTC
CDR3: CASSRDRGEQFF

J: TRBJ1-2
D: TRBD1
V: TRBV7-9
size: .
DNA: TGTGCCAGCAGCTTGACAGGGGCTCTCAACTATGGCTACACCTTC
CDR3: CASSLTGALNYGYTF

J: TRBJ1-6
D: .
V: TRBV5-8
size: .
DNA: TGTGCCAGCAGCGGGACTAGGTGGATAGGCTCACCCCTCCACTTT
CDR3: CASSGTRWIGSPLHF

J: TRBJ1-2
D: .
V: TRBV5-4
size: .
DNA: TGTGCCAGCAGCTTGGCCTGGACAGCTAACTATGGCTACACCTTC
CDR3: CASSLAWTANYGYTF

J: TRBJ1-3
D: .
V: TRBV11-3
size: .
DNA: TGTGCCAGCAGCTTAGATAAAAGCGACAGGTACTCTGGAAACACCATATATTTT
CDR3: CASSLDKSDRYSGNTIYF

J: TRBJ2-2
D: .
V: TRBV6-4
size: .
DNA: TGTGCCAGCAGTACACAGGAAAACACCGGGGAGCTGTTTTTT
CDR3: CASSTQENTGELFF

J: TRBJ1-2
D: .
V: TRBV10-3
size: .
DNA: TGTGCCATCAGTGGACAGTTGAGCTATGGCTACACCTTC
CDR3: CAISGQLSYGYTF

J: TRBJ2-2
D: .
V: TRBV14
size: .
DNA: TGTGCCAGCAGCCAAGATTATAGACAGGGAGGCACCGGGGAGCTGTTTTTT
CDR3: CASSQDYRQGGTGELFF

J: TRBJ1-1
D: TRBD1
V: TRBV27
size: .
DNA: TGTGCCAGCAGCCCGGGACAGGGGATGGCTGAAGCTTTCTTT
CDR3: CASSPGQGMAEAFF

J: TRBJ2-2
D: .
V: TRBV9
size: .
DNA: TGTGCCAGCAGCGTAGGGGGGCGGGAGAGAACCGGGGAGCTGTTTTTT
CDR3: CASSVGGRERTGELFF

J: TRBJ2-6
D: TRBD2
V: TRBV19
size: .
DNA: TGTGCCAGTACGACGGGGGGACCTCTGACGACCAACGTCCTGACTTTC
CDR3: CASTTGGPLTTNVLTF

J: TRBJ1-4
D: .
V: TRBV5-8
size: few
DNA: TGTGCCAGCAGCCGCTCTGGGGGACTCAATGAAAAACTGTTTTTT
CDR3: CASSRSGGLNEKLFF

J: TRBJ2-3
D: TRBD2
V: TRBV29-1
size: .
DNA: TGCAGCGTTCCGGGAGGGGATACGCAGTATTTT
CDR3: CSVPGGDTQYF

J: TRBJ1-2
D: TRBD1
V: TRBV4-3
size: .
DNA: TGCGCCAGCAGCCGAACGGACAGGGACGGCTACACCTTC
CDR3: CASSRTDRDGYTF

J: TRBJ2-3
D: TRBD1
V: TRBV5-4
size: .
DNA: TGTGCCAGCAGCTTGGCCGGGACAGGGTGGACAGATACGCAGTATTTT
CDR3: CASSLAGTGWTDTQYF

J: TRBJ1-5
D: .
V: TRBV28
size: .
DNA: TGTGCCAGCCTAGATGGGGGGACGGACAGCAATCAGCCCCAGCATTTT
CDR3: CASLDGGTDSNQPQHF

J: TRBJ2-3
D: .
V: TRBV27
size: once
DNA: TGTGCCAGCAGTTTCCGAGGCCAGACGCAGTATTTT
CDR3: CASSFRGQTQYF

J: TRBJ2-7
D: TRBD1
V: TRBV29-1
size: .
DNA: TGCAGCGTGCATCTCCGGGACAGGGCCTACGAGCAGTACTTC
CDR3: CSVHLRDRAYEQYF

J: TRBJ2-7
D: TRBD2
V: TRBV10-2
size: once
DNA: TGCGCCAGCAGGGGGACTAGCGGTCCTCCTTACGAGCAGTACTTC
CDR3: CASRGTSGPPYEQYF

J: TRBJ2-5
D: TRBD1
V: TRBV6-2/TRBV6-3
size: .
DNA: TGTGCCAGCAGTTACCGGACAGGGAGGGAGACCCAGTACTTC
CDR3: CASSYRTGRETQYF

J: TRBJ1-1
D: TRBD1
V: TRBV10-1
size: .
DNA: TGCGCCAGCAGCTTTAGTCAGGGGGGCACTGAAGCTTTCTTT
CDR3: CASSFSQGGTEAFF

J: TRBJ2-5
D: .
V: TRBV5-6
size: .
DNA: TGTGCCAGCAGTTTTACAGGGACCCAAGAGACCCAGTACTTC
CDR3: CASSFTGTQETQYF

J: TRBJ1-1
D: .
V: TRBV6-1
size: .
DNA: TGTGCCAGCAGTGAACAAGGGGGACAAATTGAAGCTTTCTTT
CDR3: CASSEQGGQIEAFF

J: TRBJ2-3
D: TRBD2
V: TRBV4-3
size: .
DNA: TGCGCCAGCAGCCAATCTAGCGGGGGGCCCACAGATACGCAGTATTTT
CDR3: CASSQSSGGPTDTQYF

J: TRBJ1-4
D: TRBD1
V: TRBV5-1
size: .
DNA: TGCGCCAGCAGCCAACGACAGGGGAGTGAAAAACTGTTTTTT
CDR3: CASSQRQGSEKLFF

J: TRBJ2-2
D: .
V: TRBV30
size: .
DNA: TGTGCCTGGAGTGTGACTAGTCCCGGGGAGCTGTTTTTT
CDR3: CAWSVTSPGELFF

J: TRBJ1-6
D: .
V: TRBV19
size: .
DNA: TGTGCCAGTAGTGTCCGGACAGATTTCTATAATTCACCCCTCCACTTT
CDR3: CASSVRTDFYNSPLHF

J: TRBJ1-4
D: .
V: TRBV6-5
size: .
DNA: TGTGCCAGCAGCCGGGGTCGATCTAATGAAAAACTGTTTTTT
CDR3: CASSRGRSNEKLFF

J: TRBJ2-3
D: TRBD2
V: TRBV4-3
size: .
DNA: TGCGCCAGCAGCCAAGATGAGGCGGGGGTACTCTTAGATACGCAGTATTTT
CDR3: CASSQDEAGVLLDTQYF

J: TRBJ2-1
D: .
V: TRBV19
size: .
DNA: TGTGCCAGTAGTATAAGGGGTGTGAATGAGCAGTTCTTC
CDR3: CASSIRGVNEQFF

J: TRBJ1-1
D: .
V: TRBV18
size: .
DNA: TGTGCCAGCTCCTTTCGCAGGGGCGGGACTGAAGCTTTCTTT
CDR3: CASSFRRGGTEAFF

J: TRBJ1-2
D: .
V: TRBV11-2
size: .
DNA: TGTGCCAGCAGCTTCGAGGGGGGGGCCTACTATGGCTACACCTTC
CDR3: CASSFEGGAYYGYTF

J: TRBJ1-1
D: .
V: TRBV6-5
size: .
DNA: TGTGCCAGCAAATCCCAACAGTTGAACACTGAAGCTTTCTTT
CDR3: CASKSQQLNTEAFF

J: TRBJ1-5
D: .
V: TRBV6-2/TRBV6-3
size: .
DNA: TGTGCCAGCAGTTATCAACCCGGGCAGGGAAGCGCTGATAGCAATCAGCCCCAGCATTTT
CDR3: CASSYQPGQGSADSNQPQHF

J: TRBJ2-7
D: .
V: TRBV28
size: .
DNA: TGTGCCAGCAGATCCCCGGGAGCCCGTAGGGAGCAGTACTTC
CDR3: CASRSPGARREQYF

J: TRBJ1-6
D: .
V: TRBV5-4
size: .
DNA: TGTGCCAGCAGTGGAGGGGCGTTTGCACCCCTCCACTTT
CDR3: CASSGGAFAPLHF

J: TRBJ2-7
D: TRBD1
V: TRBV19
size: .
DNA: TGTGCCAGTAGTAAAGGGGGCGCCCCCGATAAGCAGTACTTC
CDR3: CASSKGGAPDKQYF

J: TRBJ2-1
D: .
V: TRBV11-3
size: .
DNA: TGTGCCAGCAGCTTCGGGGACTTCTCCTACAATGAGCAGTTCTTC
CDR3: CASSFGDFSYNEQFF

J: TRBJ1-5
D: TRBD1
V: TRBV28
size: .
DNA: TGTGCCAGCAGTTTAATCGGACAGGGGGGAGATCAGCCCCAGCATTTT
CDR3: CASSLIGQGGDQPQHF

J: TRBJ1-1
D: .
V: TRBV4-1
size: .
DNA: TGCGCCAGCAGCCAAGTCGTGGGGGCAAGTGCTGAAGCTTTCTTT
CDR3: CASSQVVGASAEAFF